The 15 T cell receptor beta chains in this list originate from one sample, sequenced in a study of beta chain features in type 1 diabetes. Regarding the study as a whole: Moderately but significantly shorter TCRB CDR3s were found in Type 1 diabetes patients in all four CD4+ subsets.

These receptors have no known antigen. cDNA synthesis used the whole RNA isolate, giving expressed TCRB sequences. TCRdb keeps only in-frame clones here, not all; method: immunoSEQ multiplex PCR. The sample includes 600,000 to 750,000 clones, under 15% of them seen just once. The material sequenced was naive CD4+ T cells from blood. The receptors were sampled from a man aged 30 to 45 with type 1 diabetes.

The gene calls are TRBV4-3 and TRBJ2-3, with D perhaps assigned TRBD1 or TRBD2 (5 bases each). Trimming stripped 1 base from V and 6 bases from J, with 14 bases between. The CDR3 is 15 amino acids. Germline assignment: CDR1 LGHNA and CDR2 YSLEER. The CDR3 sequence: CASSQGGVARDTQYF. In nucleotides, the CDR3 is TGCGCCAGCAGCCAAGGAGGGGTGGCGCGGGATACGCAGTATTTT.

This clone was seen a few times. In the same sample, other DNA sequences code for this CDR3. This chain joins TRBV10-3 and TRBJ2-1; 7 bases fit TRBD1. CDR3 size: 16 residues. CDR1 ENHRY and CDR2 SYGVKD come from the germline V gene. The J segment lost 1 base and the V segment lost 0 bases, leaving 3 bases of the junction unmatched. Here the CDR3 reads CAISESTGLSYNEQFF. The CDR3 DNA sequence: TGTGCCATCAGTGAGTCGACAGGGCTTTCCTACAATGAGCAGTTCTTC.

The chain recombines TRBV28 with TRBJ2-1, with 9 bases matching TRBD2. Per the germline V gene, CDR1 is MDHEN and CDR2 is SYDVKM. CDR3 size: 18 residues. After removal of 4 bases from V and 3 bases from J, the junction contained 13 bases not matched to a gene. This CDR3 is CASSSPGRAGGYYNEQFF. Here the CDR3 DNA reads TGTGCCAGCAGTTCCCCTGGTCGTGCGGGGGGGTACTACAATGAGCAGTTCTTC.

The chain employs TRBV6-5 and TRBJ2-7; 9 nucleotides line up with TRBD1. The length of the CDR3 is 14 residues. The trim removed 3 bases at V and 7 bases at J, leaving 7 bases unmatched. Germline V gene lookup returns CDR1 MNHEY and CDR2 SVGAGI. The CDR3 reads CASSYTGTGKEQYF. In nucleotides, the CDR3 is TGTGCCAGCAGTTATACCGGGACAGGGAAGGAGCAGTACTTC.

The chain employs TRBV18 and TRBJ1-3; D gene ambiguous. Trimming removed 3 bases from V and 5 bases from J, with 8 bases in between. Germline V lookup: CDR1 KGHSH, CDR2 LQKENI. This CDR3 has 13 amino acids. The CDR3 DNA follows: TGTGCCAGCTCACCCAACGAGAGAAACACCATATATTTT. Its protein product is CASSPNERNTIYF.

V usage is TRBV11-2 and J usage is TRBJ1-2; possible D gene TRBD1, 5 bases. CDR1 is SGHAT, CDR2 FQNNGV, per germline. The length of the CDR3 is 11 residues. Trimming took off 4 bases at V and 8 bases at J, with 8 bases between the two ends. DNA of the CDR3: TGTGCCAGCAGCTCAGGGACGGGCTACACCTTC. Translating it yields CASSSGTGYTF.

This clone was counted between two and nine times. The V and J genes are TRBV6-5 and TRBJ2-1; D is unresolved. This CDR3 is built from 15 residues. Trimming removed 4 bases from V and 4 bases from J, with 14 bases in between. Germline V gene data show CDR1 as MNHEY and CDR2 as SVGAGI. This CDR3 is CASSSSVPVYNEQFF. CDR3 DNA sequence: TGTGCCAGCAGTTCTTCAGTACCCGTTTACAATGAGCAGTTCTTC.

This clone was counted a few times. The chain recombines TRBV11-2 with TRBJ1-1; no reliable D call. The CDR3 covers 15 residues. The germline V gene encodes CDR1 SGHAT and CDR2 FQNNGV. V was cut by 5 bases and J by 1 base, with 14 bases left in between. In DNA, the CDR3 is TGTGCCAGCAGCCCAGCAAGAACGGAGAACACTGAAGCTTTCTTT. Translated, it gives CASSPARTENTEAFF.

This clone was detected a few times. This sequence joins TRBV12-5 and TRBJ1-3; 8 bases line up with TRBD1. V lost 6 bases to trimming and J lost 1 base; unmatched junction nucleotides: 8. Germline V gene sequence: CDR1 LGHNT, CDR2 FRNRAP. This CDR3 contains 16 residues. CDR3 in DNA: TGTGCTAGTGGCCGCGGACAGGGCTCTTCTGGAAACACCATATATTTT. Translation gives CASGRGQGSSGNTIYF.

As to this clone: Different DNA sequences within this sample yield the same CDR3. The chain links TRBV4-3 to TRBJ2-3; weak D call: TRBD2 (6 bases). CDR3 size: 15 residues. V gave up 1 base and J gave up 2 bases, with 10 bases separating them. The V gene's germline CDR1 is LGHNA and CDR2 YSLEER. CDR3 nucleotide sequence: TGCGCCAGCAGCCAAGTTGGAGGGTCCACAGATACGCAGTATTTT. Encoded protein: CASSQVGGSTDTQYF.

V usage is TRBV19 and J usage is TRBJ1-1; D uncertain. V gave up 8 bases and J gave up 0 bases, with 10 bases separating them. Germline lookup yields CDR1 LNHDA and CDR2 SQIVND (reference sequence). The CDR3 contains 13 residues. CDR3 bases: TGTGCCAGTGCAGAAAGCATGAACACTGAAGCTTTCTTT. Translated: CASAESMNTEAFF.

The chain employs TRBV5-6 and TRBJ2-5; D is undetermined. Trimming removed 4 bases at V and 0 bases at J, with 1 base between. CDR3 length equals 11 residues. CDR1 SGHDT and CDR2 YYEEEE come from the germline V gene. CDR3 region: CASSNQETQYF. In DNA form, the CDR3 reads TGTGCCAGCAGCAACCAAGAGACCCAGTACTTC.

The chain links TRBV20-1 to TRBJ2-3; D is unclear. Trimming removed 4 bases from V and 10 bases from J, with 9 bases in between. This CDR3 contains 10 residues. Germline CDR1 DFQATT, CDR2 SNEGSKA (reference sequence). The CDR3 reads CSAKGRAQYF. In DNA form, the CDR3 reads TGCAGTGCTAAGGGCCGGGCGCAGTATTTT.

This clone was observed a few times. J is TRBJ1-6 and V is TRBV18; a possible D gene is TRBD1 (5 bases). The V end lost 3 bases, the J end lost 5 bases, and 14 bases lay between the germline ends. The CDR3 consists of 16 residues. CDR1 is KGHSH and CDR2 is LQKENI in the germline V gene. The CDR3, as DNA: TGTGCCAGCTCACCCCGGGACGGGAGTGATAATTCACCCCTCCACTTT. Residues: CASSPRDGSDNSPLHF.

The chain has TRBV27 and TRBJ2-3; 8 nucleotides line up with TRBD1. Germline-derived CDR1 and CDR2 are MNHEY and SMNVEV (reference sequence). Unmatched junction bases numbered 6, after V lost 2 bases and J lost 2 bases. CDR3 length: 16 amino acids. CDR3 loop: CASSLRPGQDTDTQYF. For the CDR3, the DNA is TGTGCCAGCAGTTTACGCCCGGGACAGGACACAGATACGCAGTATTTT.